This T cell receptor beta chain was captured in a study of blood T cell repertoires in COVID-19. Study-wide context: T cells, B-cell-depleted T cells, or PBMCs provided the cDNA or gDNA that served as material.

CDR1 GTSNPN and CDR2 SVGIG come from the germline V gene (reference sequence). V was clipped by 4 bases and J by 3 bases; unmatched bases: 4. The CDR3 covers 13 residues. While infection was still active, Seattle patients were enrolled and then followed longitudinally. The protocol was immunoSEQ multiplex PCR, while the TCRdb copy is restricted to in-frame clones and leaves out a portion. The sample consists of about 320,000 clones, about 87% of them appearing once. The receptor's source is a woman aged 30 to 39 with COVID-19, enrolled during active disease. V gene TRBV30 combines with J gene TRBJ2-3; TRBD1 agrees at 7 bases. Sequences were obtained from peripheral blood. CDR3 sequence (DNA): TGTGCCTGGACACAGGGGTGGACAGATACGCAGTATTTT. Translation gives CAWTQGWTDTQYF.